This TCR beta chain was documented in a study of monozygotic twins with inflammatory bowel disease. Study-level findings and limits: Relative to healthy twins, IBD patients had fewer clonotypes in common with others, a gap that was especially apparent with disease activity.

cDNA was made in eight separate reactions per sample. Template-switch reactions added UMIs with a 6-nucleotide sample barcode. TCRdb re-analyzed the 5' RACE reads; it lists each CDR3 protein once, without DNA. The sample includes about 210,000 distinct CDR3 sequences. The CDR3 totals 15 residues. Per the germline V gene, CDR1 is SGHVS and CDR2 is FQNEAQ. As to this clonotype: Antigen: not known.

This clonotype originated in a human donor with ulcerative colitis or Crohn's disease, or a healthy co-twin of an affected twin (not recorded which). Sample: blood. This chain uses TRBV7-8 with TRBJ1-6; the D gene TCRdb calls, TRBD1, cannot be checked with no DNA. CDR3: CASSWRDGQGSPLHF.